This entry lists 23 T cell receptor beta chains sequenced from one sample in a study of T cell responses to AZD1222 COVID-19 vaccine. Libraries were prepared by immunoSEQ multiplex PCR; TCRdb keeps only in-frame clonotypes and omits some of them. The sample holds about 110,000 clones; about 92% are singletons and the top ten take approximately 1.3%. The sequencing here drew on peripheral blood, taken on day 0 of AZD1222 vaccination. The receptors were gathered from an adult in good health.

The V gene is TRBV7-2, the J gene TRBJ1-5; no firm D call. Germline V gene data show CDR1 as SGHTA and CDR2 as FQGNSA. Trimming removed 1 base at V and 6 bases at J, with 16 bases between. The CDR3 has 16 amino acids. The CDR3 sequence: CASSLGPTLGAQPQHF. DNA for the CDR3: TGTGCCAGCAGCTTAGGACCGACCTTAGGCGCTCAGCCCCAGCATTTT.

This chain uses TRBV3-1 (or the pseudogene TRBV3-2) with TRBJ2-3; D call uncertain. V was pared by 1 base and J by 0 bases, with 11 bases between. The V gene's germline CDR1 is LGHDT and CDR2 YNNKEL (reference sequence). The CDR3 length is 16 residues. The CDR3 here is CASSQVPDSSTDTQYF. The CDR3 coding sequence is TGTGCCAGCAGCCAAGTCCCGGATTCTAGCACAGATACGCAGTATTTT.

V gene TRBV19 combines with J gene TRBJ1-5; D call uncertain. The CDR3 is 17 amino acids. V was clipped by 1 base and J by 4 bases, with 17 bases between them. CDR1 and CDR2 (germline): LNHDA, SQIVND (reference sequence). In DNA, the CDR3 is TGTGCCAGTAGTATAGGTCTAGGGAGAGGTGTGAATCAGCCCCAGCATTTT. Translation gives CASSIGLGRGVNQPQHF.

The chain combines TRBV6-2 or TRBV6-3 with TRBJ1-2; TRBD1 aligns across 8 bases. This CDR3 is built from 15 residues. J lost 3 bases, V lost 6 bases, and 9 bases had no gene match. Germline CDR1 is MNHEY and CDR2 is SVGEGT. Here the CDR3 reads CASSLLDREDYGYTF. The CDR3 region has the DNA TGTGCCAGCAGCCTCCTGGACAGGGAGGACTATGGCTACACCTTC.

The chain recombines TRBV19 with TRBJ1-1; no definite D call. This CDR3 contains 13 residues. The V end was cut by 3 bases, the J end by 1 base, with 6 bases between. Germline V CDR1 and CDR2: LNHDA, SQIVND (reference sequence). DNA for the CDR3: TGTGCCAGTAGTATGAGTACGAACACTGAAGCTTTCTTT. Translated, it gives CASSMSTNTEAFF.

The rearrangement joins TRBV6-6 to TRBJ1-2; D gene unclear. V was shortened by 0 bases and J by 2 bases, with 4 bases between the two germline ends. The germline gives CDR1 MNHNY, CDR2 SVGAGI (reference sequence). This CDR3 contains 13 residues. In nucleotides, the CDR3 is TGTGCCAGCAGTTACTCGGGAAACTATGGCTACACCTTC. This translates into CASSYSGNYGYTF.

This clone was seen a single time. This rearrangement joins TRBV2 to TRBJ2-3; TRBD1 agrees at 11 bases. The CDR3 runs to 16 residues. CDR1 and CDR2 from the germline V gene are SNHLY and FYNNEI. V dropped 2 bases and J dropped 2; count of bases not matched to a gene: 3. The CDR3: CASSEWTGGATDTQYF. Written as DNA, the CDR3 is TGTGCCAGCAGTGAATGGACAGGGGGCGCCACAGATACGCAGTATTTT.

The V and J genes are TRBV11-3 and TRBJ2-1; 13 bases are shared with TRBD2. The CDR3 runs to 16 residues. Germline CDR1 and CDR2: SGHNT and YENEEA. The V gene end was trimmed by 3 bases and the J gene end by 8 bases; junction bases not matched to a gene: 7. Here the CDR3 DNA reads TGTGCCAGCAGCTTTCGACTAGCGGGGGGTTCAGATGAGCAGTTCTTC. Protein sequence: CASSFRLAGGSDEQFF.

CDR3 region: CASTDGLKSYTF. Written as DNA, the CDR3 is TGTGCCAGCACCGACGGATTGAAGAGCTACACCTTC. This chain joins TRBV6-5 and TRBJ1-2; D is unresolved. The germline CDR1 and CDR2 sequences are MNHEY and SVGAGI. The CDR3 is made up of 12 amino acids. The germline V and J ends were trimmed by 7 bases and 9 bases, with 15 bases remaining between them.

V is TRBV6-5 and J is TRBJ1-5; weak D call: TRBD1 (5 bases). The CDR3 consists of 14 residues. Looked up from germline, CDR1 is MNHEY and CDR2 is SVGAGI. Deletions cut 8 bases from V and 0 bases from J, with 11 bases between. The CDR3 loop is CASHGGISNQPQHF. The CDR3 coding sequence is TGTGCCAGCCATGGGGGTATTAGCAATCAGCCCCAGCATTTT.

V usage is TRBV10-3 and J usage is TRBJ1-4; D is perhaps TRBD1 (5 bases). V lost 2 bases to trimming and J lost 7 bases, with 8 bases between them. Germline CDR1 ENHRY, CDR2 SYGVKD. The CDR3 is 13 residues long. In nucleotides, the CDR3 is TGTGCCATCAGTGAGACAGGTCCTGAAAAACTGTTTTTT. Translated: CAISETGPEKLFF.

The V call is TRBV19, the J call TRBJ2-1, with TRBD2 matching over 10 bases. Germline V gives CDR1 LNHDA, CDR2 SQIVND (reference sequence). This CDR3 is 15 amino acids long. Unmatched junction bases numbered 2, after V lost 5 bases and J lost 1 base. The chain's CDR3 is CASSFSGGSYNEQFF. The CDR3 DNA follows: TGTGCCAGTAGTTTTAGCGGGGGGTCCTACAATGAGCAGTTCTTC.

The genes are TRBV19 and TRBJ1-3; tentative D call: TRBD1 (6 bases). V lost 7 bases, J lost 1 base, and 20 bases lay in between. There are 17 residues in the CDR3. The germline CDR1 and CDR2 sequences are LNHDA and SQIVND (reference sequence). The CDR3 DNA is TGTGCCAGTATTCCTTATTCGGGACAAAGGTCTGGAAACACCATATATTTT. It is translated as CASIPYSGQRSGNTIYF.

The chain recombines TRBV5-1 with TRBJ2-1; the match to TRBD2 covers 9 bases. V lost 0 bases to trimming and J lost 7 bases; unmatched junction nucleotides: 5. This CDR3 is built from 15 residues. The germline CDR1 and CDR2 sequences are SGHRS and YFSETQ. The CDR3 is CASSLDSGRMNEQFF. The CDR3 DNA is TGCGCCAGCAGCTTGGACAGCGGGAGGATGAATGAGCAGTTCTTC.

The gene calls are TRBV12-5 and TRBJ1-4; D gene ambiguous. CDR1 is LGHNT and CDR2 is FRNRAP in the germline V gene. This CDR3 spans 15 amino acids. V lost 0 bases, J lost 8 bases, and 13 bases lay in between. In nucleotides, the CDR3 is TGTGCTAGTGGTTTGGTAGCGTCCGGTGGGGAAAAACTGTTTTTT. It codes for CASGLVASGGEKLFF. Full variable domain (outside the CDR3, taken from reference TRBV12-5 and TRBJ1-4): DARVTQTPRHKVTEMGQEVTMRCQPILGHNTVFWYRQTMMQGLELLAYFRNRAPLDDSGMPKDRFSAEMPDATLATLKIQPSEPRDSAVYFCASGLVASGGEKLFFGSGTQLSVL.

J is TRBJ1-2 and V is TRBV18, with D perhaps matching TRBD1 (5 bases). CDR1 KGHSH and CDR2 LQKENI come from the germline V gene. V lost 2 bases and J 1 base, leaving 17 bases between the germline ends. CDR3 size: 17 residues. The CDR3 protein is CASSPISTGTLNYGYTF. DNA for the CDR3: TGTGCCAGCTCACCAATCAGCACAGGAACTCTTAACTATGGCTACACCTTC.

This chain joins TRBV19 and TRBJ1-6, with 7 bases matching TRBD1. Per the germline V gene, CDR1 is LNHDA and CDR2 is SQIVND (reference sequence). V dropped 4 bases and J dropped 3; count of bases not matched to a gene: 6. This CDR3 region has 16 residues. CDR3 nucleotides: TGTGCCAGTAGTACAACCCGACAGGGCTATAATTCACCCCTCCACTTT. Amino acids: CASSTTRQGYNSPLHF.

This clone was detected only a few times. The chain combines TRBV6-5 with TRBJ1-1; D uncertain. The CDR3 spans 12 residues. Trimming left V 3 bases short and J 6 bases short, with 8 bases between. CDR1 and CDR2 (germline): MNHEY, SVGAGI. CDR3 amino acids: CASSYGSAEAFF. CDR3 in DNA: TGTGCCAGCAGTTATGGGAGTGCTGAAGCTTTCTTT.

The rearrangement joins TRBV5-4 to TRBJ1-1; D remains ambiguous. Trimming cost V 5 bases and J 1 base, with 9 bases left between them. The germline gives CDR1 SGHNT, CDR2 YYREEE (reference sequence). The CDR3 has 13 amino acids. The CDR3 loop reads CASRTAGNTEAFF. CDR3 DNA sequence: TGTGCCAGCAGAACAGCAGGGAACACTGAAGCTTTCTTT.

The J gene is TRBJ1-1, the V gene TRBV19, with D possibly being TRBD1 (6 bases). The CDR3 length is 12 residues. Deletions cut 9 bases from V and 0 bases from J, with 8 bases between. Germline V gene data show CDR1 as LNHDA and CDR2 as SQIVND (reference sequence). The CDR3 region is CASRDMNTEAFF. In nucleotides, the CDR3 is TGTGCCAGCCGGGACATGAACACTGAAGCTTTCTTT. The full variable domain, in which reference TRBV19 and TRBJ1-1 provide the parts outside the CDR3, is DGGITQSPKYLFRKEGQNVTLSCEQNLNHDAMYWYRQDPGQGLRLIYYSQIVNDFQKGDIAEGYSVSREKKESFPLTVTSAQKNPTAFYLCASRDMNTEAFFGQGTRLTVV.

This chain connects TRBV30 to TRBJ1-6; a possible D gene is TRBD1 (6 bases). Germline CDR1 is GTSNPN and CDR2 is SVGIG (reference sequence). The CDR3 loop spans 15 amino acids. Trimming cost V 2 bases and J 5 bases, with 13 bases left between them. The CDR3 nucleotides read TGTGCCTGGAGTTGGACAGACTGGAATAATTCACCCCTCCACTTT. Its translation is CAWSWTDWNNSPLHF.

The chain carries TRBV2 and TRBJ1-2; 8 bases are a match to TRBD1. Germline CDR1 is SNHLY and CDR2 is FYNNEI. The trim removed 10 bases at V and 2 bases at J, leaving 9 bases unmatched. This CDR3 spans 14 amino acids. The CDR3 protein is CATSRQGPNYGYTF. DNA for the CDR3: TGTGCCACCTCGCGACAGGGGCCCAACTATGGCTACACCTTC.

The chain employs TRBV4-2 and TRBJ2-7; a possible D gene is TRBD1 (6 bases). This CDR3 region has 15 residues. Per germline, CDR1 LGHNA and CDR2 YNFKEQ. The ends were cut back, 1 base at V and 3 bases at J, with 13 bases in the middle. The CDR3 region is CASSQGTGQIYEQYF. The CDR3 bases are TGTGCCAGCAGCCAAGGTACGGGACAAATCTACGAGCAGTACTTC.